A selection of T cell receptor beta chains follows, all from one sample in a study of shared clonotypes between healthy human individuals. The table came from immunoSEQ multiplex PCR; TCRdb's copy has only in-frame clones and leaves some out. In the table there are some 2 million clones, just under 95% of which are singletons. Sequencing was done on a sample of naive CD8+ T cells sorted from blood. The receptors were sampled from a man between 18 and 35 years old in good health. The CDR3 runs from the conserved cysteine through the conserved F or W. The D gene is left open where the match is weak. Only part of the rows carry a size: once, few, many, or a class if the clone is expanded.

d_gene	v_gene	abundance	j_gene	CDR3nt	CDR3aa
TRBD2	TRBV2	-	TRBJ2-7	TGTGCCAGCAGGGGACTACCCTCCTACGAGCAGTACTTC	CASRGLPSYEQYF
-	TRBV19	-	TRBJ2-1	TGTGCCAGTAGCCTCCTCGAGGCCGGTGAGCAGTTCTTC	CASSLLEAGEQFF
-	TRBV28	-	TRBJ2-5	TGTGCCAGCAGTAGGGGCGCCGACACCTACCAAGAGACCCAGTACTTC	CASSRGADTYQETQYF
-	TRBV27	-	TRBJ2-1	TGTGCCAGCAGTCAGGGACTTAGCTCCTACAATGAGCAGTTCTTC	CASSQGLSSYNEQFF
-	TRBV28	-	TRBJ1-3	TGTGCCAGCATTCACCCCCCAGGGGAGGCTGGAAACACCATATATTTT	CASIHPPGEAGNTIYF
-	TRBV10-2	-	TRBJ2-7	TGCGCCTGTGGGGAGGGGGCCGAGCAGTACTTC	CACGEGAEQYF
-	TRBV7-8	-	TRBJ2-5	TGTGCCAGCAGCTTAGAAATGGCGGGGGCGAAGGGTGAGACCCAGTACTTC	CASSLEMAGAKGETQYF
TRBD1	TRBV27	-	TRBJ1-2	TGTGCCAGCAGTGCTTCGACAGGGACGGTGGGTTTTGGTGGCTACACCTTC	CASSASTGTVGFGGYTF
TRBD1	TRBV7-8	-	TRBJ1-4	TGTGCCAGCAGCTTTCTGGGGACAGAGAATGAAAAACTGTTTTTT	CASSFLGTENEKLFF
TRBD1	TRBV2	-	TRBJ1-1	TGTGCCAGCAGTGAAGCGCTTCGGACAGGGACAGTTGAAGCTTTCTTT	CASSEALRTGTVEAFF
TRBD1	TRBV19	once	TRBJ2-7	TGTGCCAGTGGGACAGGGCATTCCTACGAGCAGTACTTC	CASGTGHSYEQYF
-	TRBV2	-	TRBJ1-2	TGTGCCAGCAGTGACCCTTCCCTCTCAGGGTCGAGGGCTTACACCTTC	CASSDPSLSGSRAYTF
-	TRBV13	-	TRBJ2-3	TGTGCCAGCAGCTCCCAAGGTAGCGGAAACGATACGCAGTATTTT	CASSSQGSGNDTQYF
-	TRBV5-4	-	TRBJ1-2	TGTGCCAGCAGCTTGTGGGGGGGCGGCGTCTATGGCTACACCTTC	CASSLWGGGVYGYTF
-	TRBV27	-	TRBJ1-6	TGTGCCAGCAGCGATGGGACAACTCTTAATTCACCCCTCCACTTT	CASSDGTTLNSPLHF
-	TRBV6-5	-	TRBJ2-7	TGTGCCAGCAGTTACGCCCAGGGCTTCTACGAGCAGTACTTC	CASSYAQGFYEQYF
TRBD2	TRBV4-1	-	TRBJ2-1	TGCGCCAGCAACCAAGATCGGGGGGACGAGCAGTTCTTC	CASNQDRGDEQFF
TRBD2	TRBV11-2	-	TRBJ2-7	TGTGCCAGCAGCAGGACTAGCGGGAGGTATGCCCCCTACGAGCAGTACTTC	CASSRTSGRYAPYEQYF
TRBD2	TRBV7-9	-	TRBJ2-7	TGTGCCAGCAGCTTATCTGAGCGGGGGGTTTACGAGCAGTACTTC	CASSLSERGVYEQYF
-	TRBV7-6	-	TRBJ1-2	TGTGCCAGCAGCTTACTGGCGGAGGACTATGGCTACACCTTC	CASSLLAEDYGYTF
-	TRBV6-5	-	TRBJ1-5	TGTGCCAGCACCCAGGGGCCGGGCAATCAGCCCCAGCATTTT	CASTQGPGNQPQHF
-	TRBV7-9	once	TRBJ1-4	TGTGCCAGCAGCTTCGGGACGGAAGATAATGAAAAACTGTTTTTT	CASSFGTEDNEKLFF
-	TRBV7-9	-	TRBJ2-2	TGTGCCAGCAGCTTAGGGTCCTTTCCGGAGCTGTTTTTT	CASSLGSFPELFF
-	TRBV6-5	-	TRBJ1-6	TGTGCCAGCAAACAGGACGGGGGCGCGGGTTCACCCCTCCACTTT	CASKQDGGAGSPLHF
-	TRBV30	-	TRBJ2-7	TGTGCCTGGAGGGGAATATACGAGCAGTACTTC	CAWRGIYEQYF
TRBD1	TRBV6-1	-	TRBJ1-2	TGTGCCAGCAGTCGAGGTAACAGGGGCGACTATGGCTACACCTTC	CASSRGNRGDYGYTF
-	TRBV30	-	TRBJ2-3	TGTGCCTGGAGTGTTCTTAGAGATACGCAGTATTTT	CAWSVLRDTQYF
-	TRBV7-6	-	TRBJ2-7	TGTGCCAGCAGCCCCTATATGGGGGCCTACGAGCAGTACTTC	CASSPYMGAYEQYF
-	TRBV9	-	TRBJ2-2	TGTGCCAGCAGAGGGGGGTCCTCGAACACCGGGGAGCTGTTTTTT	CASRGGSSNTGELFF
TRBD1	TRBV11-2	-	TRBJ1-6	TGTGCCAGCAGCTCAGACCTAGACAGGGATTCACCCCTCCACTTT	CASSSDLDRDSPLHF
-	TRBV11-2	-	TRBJ2-7	TGTGCCAGCAGCTCGCCGGCGGAGGGGCGCCTCGAGCAGTACTTC	CASSSPAEGRLEQYF